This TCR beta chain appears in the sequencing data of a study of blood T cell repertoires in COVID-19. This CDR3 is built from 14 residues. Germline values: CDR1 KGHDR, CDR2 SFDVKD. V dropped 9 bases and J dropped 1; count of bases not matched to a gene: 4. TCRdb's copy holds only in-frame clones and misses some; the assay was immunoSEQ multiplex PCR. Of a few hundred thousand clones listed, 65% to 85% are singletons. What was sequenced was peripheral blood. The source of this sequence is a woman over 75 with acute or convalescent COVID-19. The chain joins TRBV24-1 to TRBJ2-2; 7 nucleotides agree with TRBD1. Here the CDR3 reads CATSTGWNTGELFF. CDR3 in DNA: TGTGCCACCTCGACAGGGTGGAACACCGGGGAGCTGTTTTTT.